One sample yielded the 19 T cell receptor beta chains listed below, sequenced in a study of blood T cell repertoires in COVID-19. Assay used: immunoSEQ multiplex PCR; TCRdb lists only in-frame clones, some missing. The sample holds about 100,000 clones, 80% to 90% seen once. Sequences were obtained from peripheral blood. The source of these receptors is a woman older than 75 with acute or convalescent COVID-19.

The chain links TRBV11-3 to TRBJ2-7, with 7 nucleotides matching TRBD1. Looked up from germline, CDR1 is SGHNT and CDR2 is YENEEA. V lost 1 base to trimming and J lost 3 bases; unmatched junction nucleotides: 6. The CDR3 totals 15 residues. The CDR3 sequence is CASSLGTGPFYEQYF. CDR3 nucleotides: TGTGCCAGCAGCTTAGGGACAGGCCCATTCTACGAGCAGTACTTC.

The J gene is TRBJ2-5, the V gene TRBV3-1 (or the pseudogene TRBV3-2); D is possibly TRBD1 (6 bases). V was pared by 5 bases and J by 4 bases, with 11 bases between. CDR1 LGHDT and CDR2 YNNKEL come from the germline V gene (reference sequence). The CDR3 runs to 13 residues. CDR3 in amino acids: CASSATGRETQYF. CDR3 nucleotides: TGTGCCAGCAGCGCGACAGGTCGAGAGACCCAGTACTTC.

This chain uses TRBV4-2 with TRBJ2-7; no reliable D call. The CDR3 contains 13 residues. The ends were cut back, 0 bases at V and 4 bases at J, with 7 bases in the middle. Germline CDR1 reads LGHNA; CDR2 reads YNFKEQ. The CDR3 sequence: CASSQESSYEQYF. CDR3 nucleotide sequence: TGTGCCAGCAGCCAAGAGTCTAGTTACGAGCAGTACTTC.

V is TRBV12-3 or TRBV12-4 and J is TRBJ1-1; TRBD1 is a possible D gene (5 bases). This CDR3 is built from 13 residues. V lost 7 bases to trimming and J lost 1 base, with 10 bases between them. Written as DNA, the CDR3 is TGTGCCAGCAACCCACAGGCGAACACTGAAGCTTTCTTT. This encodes CASNPQANTEAFF.

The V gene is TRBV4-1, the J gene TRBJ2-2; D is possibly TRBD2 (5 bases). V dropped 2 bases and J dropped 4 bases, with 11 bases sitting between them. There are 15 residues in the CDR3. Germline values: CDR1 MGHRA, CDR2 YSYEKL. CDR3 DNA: TGCGCCAGCAGCCAACTAGGGAGATTCACCGGGGAGCTGTTTTTT. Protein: CASSQLGRFTGELFF.

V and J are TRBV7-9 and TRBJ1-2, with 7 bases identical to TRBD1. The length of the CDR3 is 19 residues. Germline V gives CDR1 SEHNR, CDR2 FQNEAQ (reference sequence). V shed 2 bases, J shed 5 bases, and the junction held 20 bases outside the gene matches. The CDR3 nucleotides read TGTGCCAGCAGCTTAACCTCTACAGGGGCGCCGGGTGGCCTTTATGGCTACACCTTC. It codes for CASSLTSTGAPGGLYGYTF.

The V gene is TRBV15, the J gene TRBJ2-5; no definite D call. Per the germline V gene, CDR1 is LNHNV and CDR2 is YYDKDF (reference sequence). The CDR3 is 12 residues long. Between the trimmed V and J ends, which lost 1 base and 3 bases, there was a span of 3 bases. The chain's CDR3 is CATSRAEETQYF. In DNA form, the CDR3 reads TGTGCCACCAGCAGAGCCGAAGAGACCCAGTACTTC.

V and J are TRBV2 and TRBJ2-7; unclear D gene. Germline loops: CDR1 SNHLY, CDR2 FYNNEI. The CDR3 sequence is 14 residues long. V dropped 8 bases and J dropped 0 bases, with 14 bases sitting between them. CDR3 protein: CASGGSANSYEQYF. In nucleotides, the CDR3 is TGTGCCAGCGGCGGCAGCGCCAACTCCTACGAGCAGTACTTC. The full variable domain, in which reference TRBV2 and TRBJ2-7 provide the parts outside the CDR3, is EPEVTQTPSHQVTQMGQEVILRCVPISNHLYFYWYRQILGQKVEFLVSFYNNEISEKSEIFDDQFSVERPDGSNFTLKIRSTKLEDSAMYFCASGGSANSYEQYFGPGTRLTVT.

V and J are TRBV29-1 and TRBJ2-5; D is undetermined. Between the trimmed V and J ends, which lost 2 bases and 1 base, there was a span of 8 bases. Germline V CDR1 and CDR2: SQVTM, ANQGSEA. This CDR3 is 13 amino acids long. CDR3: CSVELGFQETQYF. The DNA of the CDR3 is TGCAGCGTTGAACTCGGGTTCCAAGAGACCCAGTACTTC.

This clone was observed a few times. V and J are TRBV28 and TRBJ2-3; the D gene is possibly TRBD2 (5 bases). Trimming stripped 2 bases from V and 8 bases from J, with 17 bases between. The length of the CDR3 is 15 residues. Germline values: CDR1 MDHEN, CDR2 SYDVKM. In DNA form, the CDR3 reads TGTGCCAGCAGTTTACTACGGGGATTATACGGTACGCAGTATTTT. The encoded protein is CASSLLRGLYGTQYF. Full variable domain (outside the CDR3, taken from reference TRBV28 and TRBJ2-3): DVKVTQSSRYLVKRTGEKVFLECVQDMDHENMFWYRQDPGLGLRLIYFSYDVKMKEKGDIPEGYSVSREKKERFSLILESASTNQTSMYLCASSLLRGLYGTQYFGPGTRLTVL.

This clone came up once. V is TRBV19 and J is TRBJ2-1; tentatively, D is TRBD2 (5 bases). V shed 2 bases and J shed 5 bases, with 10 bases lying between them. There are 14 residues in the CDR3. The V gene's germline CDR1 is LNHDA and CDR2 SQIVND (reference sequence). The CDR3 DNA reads TGTGCCAGTAGTATAATAACTAGAAACAATGAGCAGTTCTTC. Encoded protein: CASSIITRNNEQFF.

CDR3 protein: CATKIGGASGELFF. DNA of the CDR3: TGTGCCACCAAGATTGGAGGGGCAAGCGGGGAGCTGTTTTTT. The V call is TRBV27, the J call TRBJ2-2; weak D call: TRBD2 (6 bases). Germline CDR1 is MNHEY and CDR2 is SMNVEV (reference sequence). CDR3 size: 14 residues. V lost 10 bases and J 7 bases, leaving 19 bases between the germline ends.

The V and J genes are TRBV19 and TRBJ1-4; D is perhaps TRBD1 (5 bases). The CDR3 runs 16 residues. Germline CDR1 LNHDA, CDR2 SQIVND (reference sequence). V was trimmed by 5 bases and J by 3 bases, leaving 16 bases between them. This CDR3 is CASSEGTLGANEKLFF. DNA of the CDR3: TGTGCCAGTAGTGAGGGGACTCTCGGGGCTAATGAAAAACTGTTTTTT. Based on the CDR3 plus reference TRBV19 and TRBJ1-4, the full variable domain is DGGITQSPKYLFRKEGQNVTLSCEQNLNHDAMYWYRQDPGQGLRLIYYSQIVNDFQKGDIAEGYSVSREKKESFPLTVTSAQKNPTAFYLCASSEGTLGANEKLFFGSGTQLSVL.

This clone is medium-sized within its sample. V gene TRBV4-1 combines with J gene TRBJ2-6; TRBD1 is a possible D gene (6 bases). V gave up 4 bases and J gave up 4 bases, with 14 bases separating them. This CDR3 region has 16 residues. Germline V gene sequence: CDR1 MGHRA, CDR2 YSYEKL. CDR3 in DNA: TGCGCCAGCAGCCCGGAACAGGGTACCGGGGCCAACGTCCTGACTTTC. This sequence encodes CASSPEQGTGANVLTF.

Here the CDR3 DNA reads TGTGCCAGCAGCTCGGGACTAGACGGAGATACGCAGTATTTT. The encoded protein is CASSSGLDGDTQYF. The chain has TRBV11-2 and TRBJ2-3; 8 nucleotides line up with TRBD2. This CDR3 has 14 residues. The V and J ends lost 4 bases and 5 bases, in that order; junction bases with no gene match: 5. Germline V CDR1 and CDR2: SGHAT, FQNNGV.

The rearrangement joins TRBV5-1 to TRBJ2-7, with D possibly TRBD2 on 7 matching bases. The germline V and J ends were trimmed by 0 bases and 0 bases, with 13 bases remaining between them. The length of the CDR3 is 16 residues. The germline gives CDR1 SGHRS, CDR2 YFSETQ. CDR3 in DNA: TGCGCCAGCAGCTTGGACCTGCGGGGGCGCTCCTACGAGCAGTACTTC. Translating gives CASSLDLRGRSYEQYF.

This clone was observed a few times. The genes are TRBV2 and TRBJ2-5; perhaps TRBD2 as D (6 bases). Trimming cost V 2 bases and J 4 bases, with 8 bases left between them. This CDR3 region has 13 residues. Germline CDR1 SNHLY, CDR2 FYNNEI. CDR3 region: CASSEWGGETQYF. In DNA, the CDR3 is TGTGCCAGCAGTGAATGGGGAGGAGAGACCCAGTACTTC.

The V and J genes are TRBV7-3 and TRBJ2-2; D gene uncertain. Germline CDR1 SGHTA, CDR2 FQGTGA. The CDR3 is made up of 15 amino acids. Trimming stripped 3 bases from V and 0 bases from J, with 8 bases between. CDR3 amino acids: CASSLVAPNTGELFF. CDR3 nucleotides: TGTGCCAGCAGCTTGGTCGCGCCGAACACCGGGGAGCTGTTTTTT.

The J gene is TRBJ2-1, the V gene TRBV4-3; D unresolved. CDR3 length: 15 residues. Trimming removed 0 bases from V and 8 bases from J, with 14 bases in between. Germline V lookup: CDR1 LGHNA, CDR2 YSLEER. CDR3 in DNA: TGCGCCAGCAGCCAAGATTGGGTTGAGACTCATGAGCAGTTCTTC. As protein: CASSQDWVETHEQFF.